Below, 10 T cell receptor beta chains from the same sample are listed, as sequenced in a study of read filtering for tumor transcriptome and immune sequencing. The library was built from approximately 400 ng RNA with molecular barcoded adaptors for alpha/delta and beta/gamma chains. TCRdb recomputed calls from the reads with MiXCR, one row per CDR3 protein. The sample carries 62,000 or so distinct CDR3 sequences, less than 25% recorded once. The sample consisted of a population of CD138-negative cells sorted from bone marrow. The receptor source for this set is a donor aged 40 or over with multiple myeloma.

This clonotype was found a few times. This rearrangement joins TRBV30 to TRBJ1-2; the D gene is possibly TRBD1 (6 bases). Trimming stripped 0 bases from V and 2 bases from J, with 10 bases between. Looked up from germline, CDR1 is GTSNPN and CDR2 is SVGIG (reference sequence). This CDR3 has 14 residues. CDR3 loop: CAWSVHRVNYGYTF. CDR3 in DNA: TGTGCCTGGAGTGTACACAGGGTCAACTATGGCTACACCTTC.

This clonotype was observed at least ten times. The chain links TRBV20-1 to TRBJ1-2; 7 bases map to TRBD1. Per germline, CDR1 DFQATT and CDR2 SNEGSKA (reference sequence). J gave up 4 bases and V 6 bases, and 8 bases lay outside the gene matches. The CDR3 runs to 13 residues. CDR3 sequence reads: CSAGTAASYGYTF. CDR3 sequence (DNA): TGCAGTGCCGGGACAGCAGCTAGCTATGGCTACACCTTC.

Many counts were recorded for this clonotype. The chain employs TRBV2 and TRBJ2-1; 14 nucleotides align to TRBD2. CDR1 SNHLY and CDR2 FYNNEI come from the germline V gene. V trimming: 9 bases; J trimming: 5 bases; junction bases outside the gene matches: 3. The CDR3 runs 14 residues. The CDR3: CASKGLAGDNEQFF. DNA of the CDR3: TGTGCCAGTAAGGGACTAGCGGGAGACAATGAGCAGTTCTTC. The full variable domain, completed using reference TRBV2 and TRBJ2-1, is EPEVTQTPSHQVTQMGQEVILRCVPISNHLYFYWYRQILGQKVEFLVSFYNNEISEKSEIFDDQFSVERPDGSNFTLKIRSTKLEDSAMYFCASKGLAGDNEQFFGPGTRLTVL.

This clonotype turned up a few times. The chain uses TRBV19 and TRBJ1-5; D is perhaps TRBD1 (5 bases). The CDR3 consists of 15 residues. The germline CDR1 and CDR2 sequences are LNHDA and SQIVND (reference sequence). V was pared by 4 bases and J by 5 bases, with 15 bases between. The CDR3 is CASSSSRGVYQPQHF. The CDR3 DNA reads TGTGCCAGTAGTAGCAGTAGAGGGGTTTATCAGCCCCAGCATTTT.

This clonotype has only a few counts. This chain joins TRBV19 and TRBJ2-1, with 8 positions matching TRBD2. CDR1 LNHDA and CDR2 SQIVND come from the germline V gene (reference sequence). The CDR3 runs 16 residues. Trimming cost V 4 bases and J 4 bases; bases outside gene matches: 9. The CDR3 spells CASSKVAGRIYNEQFF. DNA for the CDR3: TGTGCCAGTAGTAAAGTAGCGGGACGAATATACAATGAGCAGTTCTTC.

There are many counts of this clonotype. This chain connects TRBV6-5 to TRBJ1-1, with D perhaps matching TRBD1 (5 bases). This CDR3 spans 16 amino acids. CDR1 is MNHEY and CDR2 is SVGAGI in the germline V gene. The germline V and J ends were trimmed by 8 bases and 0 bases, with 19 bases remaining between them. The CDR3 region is CASFGGGVGMNTEAFF. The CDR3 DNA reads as TGTGCCAGCTTCGGGGGTGGGGTCGGAATGAACACTGAAGCTTTCTTT.

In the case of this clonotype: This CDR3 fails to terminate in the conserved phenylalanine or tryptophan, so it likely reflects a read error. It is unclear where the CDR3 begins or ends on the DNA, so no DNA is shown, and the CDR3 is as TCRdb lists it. This CDR3 reads CASTLGQTSGSL. The chain combines TRBV12-3 or TRBV12-4 with TRBJ2-7. The length of the CDR3 is 12 amino acids, counting both ends.

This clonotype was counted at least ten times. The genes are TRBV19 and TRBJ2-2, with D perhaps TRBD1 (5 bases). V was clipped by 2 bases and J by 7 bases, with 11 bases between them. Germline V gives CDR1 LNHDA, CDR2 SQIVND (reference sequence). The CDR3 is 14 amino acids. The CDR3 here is CASSIKKGIGELFF. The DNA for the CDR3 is TGTGCCAGTAGTATAAAGAAGGGGATCGGGGAGCTGTTTTTT.

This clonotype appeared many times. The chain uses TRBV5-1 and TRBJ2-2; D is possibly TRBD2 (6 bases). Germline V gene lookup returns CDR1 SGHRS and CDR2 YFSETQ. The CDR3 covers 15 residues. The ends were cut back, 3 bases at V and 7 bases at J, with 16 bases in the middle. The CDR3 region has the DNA TGCGCCAGCAGCTCCCGGGACTTCTTGATCGGGGAGCTGTTTTTT. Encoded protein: CASSSRDFLIGELFF.

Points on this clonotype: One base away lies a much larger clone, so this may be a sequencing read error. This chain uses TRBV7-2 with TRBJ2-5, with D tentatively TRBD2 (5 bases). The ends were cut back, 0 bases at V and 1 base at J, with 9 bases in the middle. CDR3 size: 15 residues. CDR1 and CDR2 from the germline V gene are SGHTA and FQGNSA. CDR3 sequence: CASSLALGVQETQYF. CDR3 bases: TGTGCCAGCAGCTTAGCTTTGGGAGTCCAAGAGACCCAGTACTTC.